This is a list of T cell receptor beta chains from one sample in a study of CD8+CD57+ T cells in acquired aplastic anemia. TCRdb reprocessed the reads via MiXCR and lists one record per CDR3 protein. Of around 180,000 distinct CDR3 sequences in the sample, 55% to 70% were seen once. Sample: sorted CD4+, CD8+, or CD8+CD57+ T cells (not recorded which) from PBMCs. Receptor source: a human donor with severe aplastic anemia or a healthy control (not recorded which). CDR3s include the opening cysteine and the closing phenylalanine or tryptophan. The D gene is left open where the match is weak. Clone size is shown for a subset of rows, as once, few, many or a class of expanded clone.

D gene	J gene	V gene	clone size	CDR3 DNA	CDR3 protein
.	TRBJ2-1	TRBV20-1	.	TGCAGTGCTAGACAGGGCAATGAGCAGTTCTTC	CSARQGNEQFF
.	TRBJ1-1	TRBV5-1	many	TGCGCCAGCAGCTTCCCAGGGAAATCATATCGCACTGAAGCTTTCTTT	CASSFPGKSYRTEAFF
.	TRBJ1-2	TRBV11-2	.	TGTGCCAGCAGCTTAGATCCCTCCTTGGGCTACACCTTC	CASSLDPSLGYTF
.	TRBJ2-5	TRBV5-1	.	TGCGCCAGTTATTCGGGGTCGGGTGAGACCCAGTACTTC	CASYSGSGETQYF
TRBD1	TRBJ1-2	TRBV2	.	TGTGCCAGCAGCTTCCGGACAGGGCAATCTAACTATGGCTACACCTTC	CASSFRTGQSNYGYTF
.	TRBJ2-7	TRBV5-6	.	TGTGCCAGCAGCTTGAGTATTCACGAGCAGTACTTC	CASSLSIHEQYF
.	TRBJ2-1	TRBV20-1	.	TGCAGTGCTAGCACCATTGGGGATGAGCAGTTCTTC	CSASTIGDEQFF
TRBD2	TRBJ2-1	TRBV10-3	.	TGTGCCACCCAGGGACTAGCGGACAGTGAGCAGTTCTTC	CATQGLADSEQFF
TRBD1	TRBJ1-2	TRBV29-1	.	TGCAGCGCTCTACACCACAGGGGTCGGGGCTATGGCTACACCTTC	CSALHHRGRGYGYTF
.	TRBJ1-5	TRBV14	.	TGCGCCAGCCCAGTATGTTATAGCAATCAGCCCCAGCATTTT	CASPVCYSNQPQHF
TRBD1	TRBJ1-5	TRBV9	.	TGTGCCAGCAGCGGATGGACAGGGGAGGATCAGCCCCAGCATTTT	CASSGWTGEDQPQHF
.	TRBJ1-2	TRBV29-1	.	TGCAGCGTTGGCTTGTCGGGTCGAGGGGGCTACACCTTC	CSVGLSGRGGYTF
TRBD2	TRBJ2-5	TRBV20-1	.	TGCAGTGCTGGGACTAGCGGACAAGAGACCCAGTACTTC	CSAGTSGQETQYF
.	TRBJ2-5	TRBV20-1	.	TGCAGTGCCCGGGACTTCCAAGAGACCCAGTACTTC	CSARDFQETQYF
.	TRBJ1-4	TRBV6-1	once	TGTGCCAGCAGTCACTCGAGAGGGTATCAGGCTAATGAAAAACTGTTTTTT	CASSHSRGYQANEKLFF
.	TRBJ1-3	TRBV7-9	.	TGTGCCAGCAGTTTGGACTCCCCACCGTTCGGTGGAAACACCATATATTTT	CASSLDSPPFGGNTIYF
.	TRBJ2-7	TRBV29-1	.	TGCAGCGTTGACAGGGGTGACTACGAGCAGTACTTC	CSVDRGDYEQYF
TRBD2	TRBJ2-7	TRBV9	.	TGTGCCAGCAGCGTAGGAGGCGGGAGGGCCAACGAGCAGTACTTC	CASSVGGGRANEQYF
.	TRBJ1-1	TRBV25-1	.	TGTGCCAGCAGTGCCGAGGGGCTCACTGAAGCTTTCTTT	CASSAEGLTEAFF
TRBD1	TRBJ2-1	TRBV15	many	TGTGCCACCAGCAGTTACACCGGGACAGGGTACAATGAGCAGTTCTTC	CATSSYTGTGYNEQFF
.	TRBJ2-3	TRBV6-1	.	TGTGCCACTCGGGACACCAACACAGATACGCAGTATTTT	CATRDTNTDTQYF
.	TRBJ2-1	TRBV12-3/TRBV12-4	.	TGTGCCGGCAGTCCCTCAGGGATCAGCTCCTACAATGAGCAGTTCTTC	CAGSPSGISSYNEQFF
.	TRBJ2-7	TRBV12-3/TRBV12-4	.	TGTGCCAGCAGCCTCACAGGGCACGAGCAGTACTTC	CASSLTGHEQYF
TRBD2	TRBJ2-1	TRBV7-9	.	TGTGCCAGCAGCTTAGGTGCGGGAGTAGGCGATGAGCAGTTCTTC	CASSLGAGVGDEQFF
TRBD2	TRBJ2-5	TRBV15	.	TGTGCCACCAGCAGAGTGGCGGGAGCCAGGGAGACCCAGTACTTC	CATSRVAGARETQYF
TRBD2	TRBJ2-7	TRBV20-1	few	TGCAGTGCTTACGGGGGGGCCGGGTACGAGCAGTACTTC	CSAYGGAGYEQYF